A single sample is the source of the 14 T cell receptor beta chains below, sequenced in a study of blood T cells in healthy people across ages. Primers used in a second PCR of about 7 to 11 cycles were a sample-barcoded 5' primer and a J-beta primer mix. TCRdb analysed the 5' RACE reads with MiXCR anew, one entry per CDR3 protein. The sample lists about 680,000 distinct CDR3 sequences, around 45% occurring once. Material: blood. These receptors were collected from a woman aged 60-75 years in good health.

This chain links TRBV28 with TRBJ2-5, with D possibly matching TRBD1 (6 bases). The CDR3 length is 14 residues. CDR1 MDHEN and CDR2 SYDVKM come from the germline V gene. Trimming shortened V by 8 bases and J by 2 bases, and 15 bases separated the two germline ends. For the CDR3, the DNA is TGTGCCAGCTTAGGGGGTGGCGTACAAGAGACCCAGTACTTC. This sequence encodes CASLGGGVQETQYF.

The gene calls are TRBV4-1 and TRBJ2-7, with D unresolved. The J call is in doubt because the DNA end fits TRBJ2-5 better. This CDR3 is built from 13 residues. Germline-derived CDR1 and CDR2 are MGHRA and YSYEKL. The CDR3, as DNA: TGCGCCAGCAGCCAAGGGTTAAGAGAGACCCAGTACTTC. Translation: CASSQGLRETQYF.

V is TRBV5-1 and J is TRBJ2-2; D is possibly TRBD1 (6 bases). The germline V gene has CDR1 SGHRS and CDR2 YFSETQ. This CDR3 comprises 15 residues. The V gene lost 6 bases and the J gene lost 7 bases, with 19 bases spanning the gap. The CDR3 loop reads CASTTHAGADGELFF. In DNA, the CDR3 is TGCGCCAGCACCACGCACGCAGGGGCGGACGGGGAGCTGTTTTTT.

This chain uses TRBV6-5 with TRBJ2-1; D might be TRBD2 (6 bases). The CDR3 has 14 amino acids. V lost 8 bases and J 4 bases, leaving 15 bases between the germline ends. Germline CDR1 reads MNHEY; CDR2 reads SVGAGI. DNA of the CDR3: TGTGCCAGCGGCCGGAGGGGCAGGTACAATGAGCAGTTCTTC. Amino acid sequence: CASGRRGRYNEQFF.

This clonotype was counted once. The chain has TRBV6-2 or TRBV6-3 and TRBJ2-7; the match to TRBD2 covers 12 bases. Germline V gene sequence: CDR1 MNHEY, CDR2 SVGEGT. There are 18 residues in the CDR3. V was pared by 5 bases and J by 5 bases, with 16 bases of the junction left unmatched. The CDR3 sequence is CASSPTSETSGRRNEQYF. CDR3 in DNA: TGTGCCAGCAGTCCAACATCGGAGACTAGCGGGAGAAGGAACGAGCAGTACTTC.

The chain couples TRBV7-2 to TRBJ1-2; D gene ambiguous. Trimming removed 5 bases at V and 4 bases at J, with 14 bases between. This CDR3 is built from 14 residues. CDR1 SGHTA and CDR2 FQGNSA come from the germline V gene. CDR3 in amino acids: CASSASTRIYGYTF. DNA of the CDR3: TGTGCCAGCAGCGCGAGCACCCGAATCTATGGCTACACCTTC. Full variable domain (missing parts from reference TRBV7-2 and TRBJ1-2): GAGVSQSPSNKVTEKGKDVELRCDPISGHTALYWYRQSLGQGLEFLIYFQGNSAPDKSGLPSDRFSAERTGGSVSTLTIQRTQQEDSAVYLCASSASTRIYGYTFGSGTRLTVV.

The gene calls are TRBV7-2 and TRBJ2-1, with 8 bases that match TRBD2. Trimming removed 5 bases from V and 6 bases from J; junction bases left unmatched: 12. Per germline, CDR1 SGHTA and CDR2 FQGNSA. The CDR3 is made up of 16 amino acids. CDR3 residues: CASSRGLPGGGNEQFF. Here the CDR3 DNA reads TGTGCCAGCAGCCGTGGGCTACCGGGAGGGGGCAATGAGCAGTTCTTC.

The genes are TRBV20-1 and TRBJ2-3, with D possibly TRBD2 on 6 matching bases. The germline gives CDR1 DFQATT, CDR2 SNEGSKA (reference sequence). The CDR3 contains 13 residues. V lost 4 bases, J lost 4 bases, and 12 bases lay in between. The CDR3 loop is CSANSGPPDTQYF. Written as DNA, the CDR3 is TGCAGTGCTAATAGCGGACCCCCAGATACGCAGTATTTT.

Only one count was recorded for this clonotype. The rearrangement joins TRBV5-6 to TRBJ2-5; D not certain. CDR3 length equals 14 residues. CDR1 is SGHDT, CDR2 YYEEEE, per germline. V gave up 0 bases and J gave up 0 bases, with 6 bases separating them. CDR3 nucleotides: TGTGCCAGCAGCTTGGTCGAGTACCAAGAGACCCAGTACTTC. This sequence encodes CASSLVEYQETQYF.

This clonotype was detected a few times. The rearrangement joins TRBV9 to TRBJ2-3, with 10 bases fitting TRBD2. After removal of 3 bases from V and 3 bases from J, the junction contained 4 bases not matched to a gene. From germline, CDR1 is SGDLS and CDR2 YYNGEE. The length of the CDR3 is 15 residues. Here the CDR3 reads CASSAAGGPTDTQYF. The DNA for the CDR3 is TGTGCCAGCAGCGCAGCGGGAGGGCCAACAGATACGCAGTATTTT.

Only a few counts were recorded for this clonotype. CDR3 in amino acids: CSARGSDLLAGTTDTQYF. DNA of the CDR3: TGCAGTGCTAGAGGGTCTGACCTTCTAGCGGGGACCACAGATACGCAGTATTTT. V gene TRBV20-1 combines with J gene TRBJ2-3, with 9 bases that match TRBD2. The trim removed 1 base at V and 2 bases at J, leaving 13 bases unmatched. The CDR3 covers 18 residues. CDR1 is DFQATT, CDR2 SNEGSKA, per germline (reference sequence).

The chain combines TRBV6-2 or TRBV6-3 with TRBJ2-4, with D unclear. The DNA end lines up better with TRBJ2-7; the J call may be wrong. In germline, CDR1 is MNHEY, CDR2 SVGEGT. This CDR3 is 13 amino acids long. CDR3 protein: CASSRRRRNEQYF. CDR3 coding DNA: TGTGCCAGCAGTCGCCGAAGGAGAAACGAGCAGTACTTC.

The chain joins TRBV11-2 to TRBJ1-1; D remains unclear. The germline V gene encodes CDR1 SGHAT and CDR2 FQNNGV. The CDR3 extends over 13 amino acids. The V gene lost 5 bases and the J gene lost 2 bases, with 9 bases spanning the gap. CDR3 sequence (DNA): TGTGCCAGCAGCCGAATACTCAACACTGAAGCTTTCTTT. This encodes CASSRILNTEAFF. The whole variable domain, filled in from reference TRBV11-2 and TRBJ1-1, reads EAGVAQSPRYKIIEKRQSVAFWCNPISGHATLYWYQQILGQGPKLLIQFQNNGVVDDSQLPKDRFSAERLKGVDSTLKIQPAKLEDSAVYLCASSRILNTEAFFGQGTRLTVV.

This clonotype turned up a few times. This chain uses TRBV9 with TRBJ1-4; D not resolved. Between the trimmed V and J ends, which lost 2 bases and 4 bases, there was a span of 9 bases. The CDR3 is 14 amino acids. CDR1 SGDLS and CDR2 YYNGEE come from the germline V gene. The CDR3 nucleotides are TGTGCCAGCAGCGTGTCGGACCGTAATGAAAAACTGTTTTTT. Protein sequence: CASSVSDRNEKLFF.